Listed below are T cell receptor beta chains from one sample, sequenced in a study of T cell repertoires in cytomegalovirus infection. Antigen specificity for these receptors is unknown. TCRdb reprocessed the reads with MiXCR, giving one entry per CDR3 protein. The profile covers 250,000 to 400,000 distinct CDR3 sequences, with 25% appearing a single time and less than 15% taken by the ten largest. The sample was cultured PBMCs, taken from culture after CMV antigen stimulation. Every receptor here comes from a human donor in good health (CMV status not recorded). Some clones in this sample may be carry-over from other donors' samples. CDR3s include the opening cysteine and the closing phenylalanine or tryptophan.

J: TRBJ1-3; V: TRBV19; CDR3: CASTKNPARNTIYF
J: TRBJ1-2; V: TRBV9; CDR3: CASSVLTGQNDGYTF
J: TRBJ1-2; V: TRBV7-2; CDR3: CASSYSGGYTF
J: TRBJ2-5; V: TRBV12-5; CDR3: CASGFLGGSGQETQYF
J: TRBJ1-2; V: TRBV7-2; CDR3: CASSITGLSYAF
J: TRBJ1-4; V: TRBV7-9; CDR3: CASSSPSSTNEKLFF
J: TRBJ2-1; V: TRBV7-2; CDR3: CASSPSGAREQFF
J: TRBJ2-1; V: TRBV11-3; CDR3: CASSLDPGSYNEQFF
J: TRBJ1-3; V: TRBV7-2; CDR3: CASSLGTGPGNTIYF
J: TRBJ2-3; V: TRBV7-2; CDR3: CASSFHRESTDTQYF
J: TRBJ2-7; V: TRBV27; CDR3: CASSYDPLSYEQYF
J: TRBJ2-1; V: TRBV7-9; CDR3: CASSLDGSAFVEQFF
J: TRBJ2-1; V: TRBV20-1; CDR3: CSARVSIKTSGNEQFF
J: TRBJ1-5; V: TRBV6-2/TRBV6-3; CDR3: CASSLGSYSNQPQHF
J: TRBJ2-3; V: TRBV11-2; CDR3: CASRGTLLAGDRDTQYF
J: TRBJ2-5; V: TRBV7-3; CDR3: CASSLTPSWVQETQYF
J: TRBJ1-2; V: TRBV12-5; CDR3: CASGFGTGLGYTF
J: TRBJ1-4; V: TRBV29-1; CDR3: CSVEINGRTSEKLFF
J: TRBJ2-1; V: TRBV11-2; CDR3: CASSLSGPNEQFF
J: TRBJ2-6; V: TRBV10-3; CDR3: CAISPGPGANVLTF
J: TRBJ1-3; V: TRBV12-3/TRBV12-4; CDR3: CASKSDSSGNTIYF
J: TRBJ2-6; V: TRBV7-2; CDR3: CASSMRGGAGANVLTF
J: TRBJ2-1; V: TRBV19; CDR3: CASRNPTGGKFRGRPYNEQFF
J: TRBJ2-3; V: TRBV5-6; CDR3: CASSSSGVTDTQYF
J: TRBJ2-1; V: TRBV6-1; CDR3: CASSPLSGRAGNEQFF
J: TRBJ2-3; V: TRBV5-4; CDR3: CASSPGPAVSTDTQYF
J: TRBJ2-1; V: TRBV7-2; CDR3: CASSLRGVNEQFF